The clone carrying this T cell receptor beta chain appeared a few times. This record belongs to a study of T cells after yellow fever vaccination. V was trimmed by 4 bases and J by 4 bases, leaving 19 bases between them. This CDR3 is built from 16 residues. CDR1 SEHNR and CDR2 FQNEAQ come from the germline V gene (reference sequence). TCRdb fed the 5' RACE reads into MiXCR, producing one record per CDR3 protein. The data show about 73,000 distinct CDR3 sequences, about 7.7% seen once. The genes are TRBV7-9 and TRBJ2-5; D is possibly TRBD1 or TRBD2 (6 bases each). The starting material was CD8+ T cells sorted from PBMCs, obtained on the day of the yellow fever booster vaccination. The clonotype comes from a young man who received the YFV17D yellow fever vaccine. CDR3 sequence (DNA): TGTGCCAGCAGCTCAGGGGCGATAGGGGGGTCAGAGACCCAGTACTTC. Translated, it gives CASSSGAIGGSETQYF.